One sample yielded the 31 T cell receptor beta chains listed below, sequenced in a study of beta chain features in type 1 diabetes. Findings of the study overall: TCRB CDR3 length was moderately but significantly reduced in all four CD4+ subsets of Type 1 diabetes patients.

Antigen specificity for these receptors is unknown. The investigators reverse transcribed all of the isolated RNA, so they sequenced expressed TCRB transcripts. TCRdb's copy holds only in-frame clones and misses some; the assay was immunoSEQ multiplex PCR. The table lists 350,000 to 450,000 clones, roughly 13% of them singletons. Sequencing used naive CD4+ T cells from blood. The receptors derive from a young woman with type 1 diabetes.

A single count supports this clone. The CDR3: CASSVIGGGYTF. The CDR3 region has the DNA TGTGCCAGCAGTGTTATCGGTGGTGGCTACACCTTC. The gene calls are TRBV2 and TRBJ1-2; D not certain. The V and J ends lost 4 bases and 7 bases respectively, with 10 bases between them. Germline-derived CDR1 and CDR2 are SNHLY and FYNNEI. This CDR3 comprises 12 residues.

To note about this clone: One junction end does not reproduce the germline sequence, and a read error may be involved. The chain recombines TRBV7-2 with TRBJ1-2; D is ambiguous. The V gene's germline CDR1 is SGHTA and CDR2 FQGNSA. The CDR3 runs to 14 residues. Written as DNA, the CDR3 is TGTGCCAGCAGCTTAGCTGCCCGAGCGGACCCTTCATTATTC. It specifies CASSLAARADPSLF.

This clone has a handful of counts. DNA for the CDR3: TGTGCCAGCAGGCGGGAGTCCTACGAGCAGTACTTC. It encodes CASRRESYEQYF. This rearrangement joins TRBV7-2 to TRBJ2-7; TRBD2 matches at 7 bases. CDR1 and CDR2 (germline): SGHTA, FQGNSA. The V gene end was trimmed by 6 bases and the J gene end by 1 base; junction bases not matched to a gene: 0. The CDR3 has 12 residues. The variable domain in full, completed from reference TRBV7-2 and TRBJ2-7, reads GAGVSQSPSNKVTEKGKDVELRCDPISGHTALYWYRQSLGQGLEFLIYFQGNSAPDKSGLPSDRFSAERTGGSVSTLTIQRTQQEDSAVYLCASRRESYEQYFGPGTRLTVT.

Details on this clone: Other nucleotide sequences in the sample specify the same CDR3. CDR3 sequence reads: CASSLEQGGYTF. The CDR3 nucleotides are TGTGCCAGCAGCTTAGAACAGGGCGGCTACACCTTC. J is TRBJ1-2 and V is TRBV7-9; possibly TRBD1 for D (6 bases). Germline CDR1 is SEHNR and CDR2 is FQNEAQ (reference sequence). The CDR3 extends over 12 amino acids. V was pared by 1 base and J by 8 bases, with 8 bases between.

This sequence joins TRBV5-4 and TRBJ2-1; 9 positions agree with TRBD2. This CDR3 contains 14 residues. Germline V gene data show CDR1 as SGHNT and CDR2 as YYREEE (reference sequence). The J segment lost 12 bases and the V segment lost 0 bases, leaving 7 bases of the junction unmatched. DNA for the CDR3: TGTGCCAGCAGCTTGGCCGGCGGGAGGGCCTGGCAGTTCTTC. It encodes CASSLAGGRAWQFF.

This clone was counted a few times. V is TRBV4-3 and J is TRBJ1-4; 7 bases fit TRBD1. After removal of 0 bases from V and 8 bases from J, the junction contained 9 bases not matched to a gene. CDR3 length: 16 residues. CDR1 LGHNA and CDR2 YSLEER come from the germline V gene. CDR3 sequence reads: CASSQDYGRGGEKLFF. The CDR3 DNA reads TGCGCCAGCAGCCAAGATTACGGCAGAGGGGGCGAAAAACTGTTTTTT.

This clone was detected a few times. The chain links TRBV19 to TRBJ2-2, with 9 bases identical to TRBD2. CDR3 size: 16 residues. V lost 9 bases, J lost 7 bases, and 15 bases stayed unmatched. From germline, CDR1 is LNHDA and CDR2 SQIVND (reference sequence). For the CDR3, the DNA is TGTGCCAGCACCCCTTTTTTAGCGGGAGCCGGCGGGGAGCTGTTTTTT. This codes for CASTPFLAGAGGELFF.

This clone was seen more than once but under ten times. The CDR3 nucleotides read TGTGCCAGCAGCGTAGACGGTCGAAACACCGGGGAGCTGTTTTTT. Translated: CASSVDGRNTGELFF. This chain uses TRBV9 with TRBJ2-2, with D hard to call. CDR1 is SGDLS and CDR2 is YYNGEE in the germline V gene. Trimming took off 0 bases at V and 2 bases at J, with 8 bases between the two ends. The CDR3 has 15 residues.

The genes are TRBV19 and TRBJ1-1; the D gene is possibly TRBD1 (5 bases). The germline V gene has CDR1 LNHDA and CDR2 SQIVND (reference sequence). The CDR3 runs 14 residues. V was shortened by 2 bases and J by 1 base, with 8 bases between the two germline ends. The CDR3 reads CASSILGANTEAFF. CDR3 nucleotide sequence: TGTGCCAGTAGTATATTAGGGGCGAACACTGAAGCTTTCTTT.

The chain carries TRBV28 and TRBJ2-1; TRBD2 matches at 7 bases. J gave up 0 bases and V 3 bases, and 8 bases lay outside the gene matches. Germline assignment: CDR1 MDHEN and CDR2 SYDVKM. This CDR3 contains 17 residues. Here the CDR3 reads CASSFGGLWTSYNEQFF. In nucleotides, the CDR3 is TGTGCCAGCAGTTTTGGGGGACTATGGACCTCCTACAATGAGCAGTTCTTC.

The V call is TRBV28, the J call TRBJ2-5; 7 nucleotides align to TRBD1. The germline V gene has CDR1 MDHEN and CDR2 SYDVKM. The CDR3 consists of 15 residues. V lost 6 bases and J lost 7; bases outside the gene matches: 14. The CDR3 nucleotides are TGTGCCAGCAGCCTCTCCGGCCAGGGGGTGTGGACCCAGTACTTC. As protein: CASSLSGQGVWTQYF.

The chain uses TRBV28 and TRBJ2-5, with D perhaps matching TRBD2 (5 bases). The CDR3 has 13 residues. V was cut by 10 bases and J by 0 bases, with 12 bases left in between. Germline-derived CDR1 and CDR2 are MDHEN and SYDVKM. This CDR3 reads CATTPGDQETQYF. In DNA, the CDR3 is TGTGCCACCACACCCGGGGACCAAGAGACCCAGTACTTC.

The rearrangement links TRBV15 to TRBJ2-1, with 8 nucleotides matching TRBD2. Germline V gene sequence: CDR1 LNHNV, CDR2 YYDKDF (reference sequence). After removal of 3 bases from V and 8 bases from J, the junction contained 3 bases not matched to a gene. The CDR3 has 13 residues. CDR3 region: CATSRGLVYEQFF. CDR3 bases: TGTGCCACCAGCAGGGGACTAGTCTATGAGCAGTTCTTC.

This clone has just a few counts. The V and J genes are TRBV4-3 and TRBJ2-7; TRBD2 matches 11 bases. V was clipped by 5 bases and J by 6 bases; unmatched bases: 9. The CDR3 is 15 amino acids. Germline V CDR1 and CDR2: LGHNA, YSLEER. This chain's CDR3 is CASSSQTLAGGEQYF. CDR3 coding DNA: TGCGCCAGCAGCTCCCAGACCCTAGCGGGAGGCGAGCAGTACTTC.

This clone was counted a few times. The rearrangement links TRBV7-8 to TRBJ2-7; D is possibly TRBD1 (5 bases). V lost 5 bases to trimming and J lost 0 bases, with 11 bases between them. This CDR3 is built from 14 residues. CDR1 is SGHVS and CDR2 is FQNEAQ in the germline V gene. DNA of the CDR3: TGTGCCAGCAGCCCGCGCGACAGCTCCTACGAGCAGTACTTC. It yields the protein CASSPRDSSYEQYF.

This clone was counted a few times. The chain employs TRBV18 and TRBJ2-3, with TRBD2 as a possible D gene (6 bases). V shed 8 bases and J shed 2 bases, with 11 bases lying between them. Per germline, CDR1 KGHSH and CDR2 LQKENI. The CDR3 spans 13 residues. CDR3 DNA: TGTGCCAGCCAGGCGGGGAACACAGATACGCAGTATTTT. Amino acid sequence: CASQAGNTDTQYF.

The V gene is TRBV9, the J gene TRBJ1-2; 8 nucleotides match TRBD1. CDR1 is SGDLS and CDR2 is YYNGEE in the germline V gene. Trimming removed 4 bases from V and 7 bases from J; junction bases left unmatched: 6. This CDR3 has 13 residues. The CDR3 region is CASSFQGAGGYTF. CDR3 DNA sequence: TGTGCCAGCAGCTTCCAGGGGGCAGGTGGCTACACCTTC.

The chain links TRBV23-1 to TRBJ2-7; 10 bases match TRBD1. TRBV23-1 is filed as an ORF, its function uncertain. The CDR3 consists of 16 residues. V lost 1 base and J lost 6; bases outside the gene matches: 9. As DNA, the CDR3 is TGCGCCAGCAGTCAATTGGGACAGGGGTCCTCTAGCGAGCAGTACTTC. Translated, it gives CASSQLGQGSSSEQYF.

This chain joins TRBV2 and TRBJ2-2, with TRBD2 matching 13 bases. Germline V CDR1 and CDR2: SNHLY, FYNNEI. V lost 8 bases and J lost 5; bases outside the gene matches: 5. This CDR3 region has 15 residues. CDR3: CASRTSGGSTGELFF. DNA of the CDR3: TGTGCCAGCCGGACTAGCGGGGGCAGTACCGGGGAGCTGTTTTTT.

This chain connects TRBV27 to TRBJ1-2, with no clear D. CDR3 size: 13 residues. CDR1 and CDR2 (germline): MNHEY, SMNVEV (reference sequence). Deletions cut 4 bases from V and 5 bases from J, with 11 bases between. The CDR3 protein is CASSSQRGYGYTF. DNA of the CDR3: TGTGCCAGCAGTTCACAGCGCGGGTATGGCTACACCTTC.

The chain employs TRBV29-1 and TRBJ2-7, with D perhaps matching TRBD1 (5 bases). There are 11 residues in the CDR3. Between the trimmed V and J ends, which lost 7 bases and 4 bases, there was a span of 11 bases. Per germline, CDR1 SQVTM and CDR2 ANQGSEA. The CDR3, as DNA: TGCAGCGGCCAGGACACATACGAGCAGTACTTC. It specifies CSGQDTYEQYF.

The genes are TRBV7-2 and TRBJ2-5, with 8 bases matching TRBD2. With V trimmed by 1 base and J by 5 bases, 6 bases remained unmatched. Per germline, CDR1 SGHTA and CDR2 FQGNSA. The length of the CDR3 is 15 residues. CDR3 nucleotides: TGTGCCAGCAGCTTAGTGGCGGGGGGCGGGGAGACCCAGTACTTC. Protein product: CASSLVAGGGETQYF. Supplemented by reference TRBV7-2 and TRBJ2-5, the full variable domain reads GAGVSQSPSNKVTEKGKDVELRCDPISGHTALYWYRQSLGQGLEFLIYFQGNSAPDKSGLPSDRFSAERTGGSVSTLTIQRTQQEDSAVYLCASSLVAGGGETQYFGPGTRLLVL.

Notes on this clone: Other DNA sequences in the sample encode the same CDR3. The chain combines TRBV5-1 with TRBJ2-3, with D uncertain. V lost 0 bases and J 2 bases, leaving 7 bases between the germline ends. Looked up from germline, CDR1 is SGHRS and CDR2 is YFSETQ. CDR3 length: 14 amino acids. CDR3 protein: CASSLGASTDTQYF. The DNA for the CDR3 is TGCGCCAGCAGCTTGGGAGCGTCCACAGATACGCAGTATTTT.

The chain is built from TRBV9 and TRBJ2-1, with D unclear. The V end was cut by 0 bases, the J end by 0 bases, with 10 bases between. There are 16 residues in the CDR3. Germline V lookup: CDR1 SGDLS, CDR2 YYNGEE. The CDR3 DNA reads as TGTGCCAGCAGCGTAGTCGGGTTTAGCTCCTACAATGAGCAGTTCTTC. Its translation: CASSVVGFSSYNEQFF. Using reference TRBV9 and TRBJ2-1 for the parts outside the CDR3, the full variable domain is DSGVTQTPKHLITATGQRVTLRCSPRSGDLSVYWYQQSLDQGLQFLIQYYNGEERAKGNILERFSAQQFPDLHSELNLSSLELGDSALYFCASSVVGFSSYNEQFFGPGTRLTVL.

This clone has more than one count but fewer than ten. The genes are TRBV6-5 and TRBJ1-2; weak D call: TRBD1 (5 bases). The CDR3 length is 14 residues. CDR1 MNHEY and CDR2 SVGAGI come from the germline V gene. The germline V and J ends were trimmed by 6 bases and 8 bases, with 19 bases remaining between them. CDR3 sequence: CASSSTTAQGGYTF. CDR3 DNA sequence: TGTGCCAGCAGCTCCACGACAGCCCAGGGCGGCTACACCTTC.

The gene calls are TRBV18 and TRBJ1-2, with 7 bases that match TRBD1. The junction had 3 bases not matched to a gene; V was cut back by 3 bases and J by 2 bases. The CDR3 has 14 residues. CDR1 and CDR2 (germline): KGHSH, LQKENI. The CDR3 DNA sequence: TGTGCCAGCTCACCCCGGGACAGAAACTATGGCTACACCTTC. Protein sequence: CASSPRDRNYGYTF.

As concerns this clone: Other DNA sequences in this specimen translate into the identical CDR3. V and J are TRBV7-2 and TRBJ1-2; 7 bases are shared with TRBD1. From germline, CDR1 is SGHTA and CDR2 FQGNSA. The CDR3 extends over 13 amino acids. The J segment lost 2 bases and the V segment lost 5 bases, leaving 2 bases of the junction unmatched. CDR3 amino acids: CASSMTGNYGYTF. CDR3 in DNA: TGTGCCAGCAGCATGACAGGGAACTATGGCTACACCTTC.

The chain recombines TRBV28 with TRBJ2-5; 9 bases fit TRBD1. The J call may be faulty, since TRBJ2-7 better matches the DNA end. There are 14 residues in the CDR3. Germline-derived CDR1 and CDR2 are MDHEN and SYDVKM. The CDR3 here is CASSSGQGLYEQYF. For the CDR3, the DNA is TGTGCCAGCAGTTCTGGACAGGGGCTCTACGAGCAGTACTTC.

The V call is TRBV19, the J call TRBJ1-2; TRBD1 is a possible D gene (6 bases). Germline V gene sequence: CDR1 LNHDA, CDR2 SQIVND (reference sequence). V was cut by 3 bases and J by 6 bases, with 11 bases left in between. The CDR3 spans 13 residues. This chain's CDR3 is CASSILTGNGYTF. CDR3 coding DNA: TGTGCCAGTAGTATCTTAACAGGGAATGGCTACACCTTC.

The gene calls are TRBV28 and TRBJ1-5; possible D gene TRBD1, 5 bases. Germline V gene sequence: CDR1 MDHEN, CDR2 SYDVKM. There are 15 residues in the CDR3. V was trimmed by 3 bases and J by 0 bases, leaving 9 bases between them. CDR3 in amino acids: CASSFAGYSNQPQHF. As DNA, the CDR3 is TGTGCCAGCAGTTTCGCAGGGTATAGCAATCAGCCCCAGCATTTT.

The V gene is TRBV28, the J gene TRBJ2-6, with D maybe TRBD1 (6 bases). Germline V gene lookup returns CDR1 MDHEN and CDR2 SYDVKM. V was cut by 2 bases and J by 5 bases, with 13 bases left in between. The CDR3 runs to 16 residues. CDR3 sequence reads: CASSLPGAPRANVLTF. The CDR3 region has the DNA TGTGCCAGCAGTTTACCAGGGGCCCCAAGGGCCAACGTCCTGACTTTC.